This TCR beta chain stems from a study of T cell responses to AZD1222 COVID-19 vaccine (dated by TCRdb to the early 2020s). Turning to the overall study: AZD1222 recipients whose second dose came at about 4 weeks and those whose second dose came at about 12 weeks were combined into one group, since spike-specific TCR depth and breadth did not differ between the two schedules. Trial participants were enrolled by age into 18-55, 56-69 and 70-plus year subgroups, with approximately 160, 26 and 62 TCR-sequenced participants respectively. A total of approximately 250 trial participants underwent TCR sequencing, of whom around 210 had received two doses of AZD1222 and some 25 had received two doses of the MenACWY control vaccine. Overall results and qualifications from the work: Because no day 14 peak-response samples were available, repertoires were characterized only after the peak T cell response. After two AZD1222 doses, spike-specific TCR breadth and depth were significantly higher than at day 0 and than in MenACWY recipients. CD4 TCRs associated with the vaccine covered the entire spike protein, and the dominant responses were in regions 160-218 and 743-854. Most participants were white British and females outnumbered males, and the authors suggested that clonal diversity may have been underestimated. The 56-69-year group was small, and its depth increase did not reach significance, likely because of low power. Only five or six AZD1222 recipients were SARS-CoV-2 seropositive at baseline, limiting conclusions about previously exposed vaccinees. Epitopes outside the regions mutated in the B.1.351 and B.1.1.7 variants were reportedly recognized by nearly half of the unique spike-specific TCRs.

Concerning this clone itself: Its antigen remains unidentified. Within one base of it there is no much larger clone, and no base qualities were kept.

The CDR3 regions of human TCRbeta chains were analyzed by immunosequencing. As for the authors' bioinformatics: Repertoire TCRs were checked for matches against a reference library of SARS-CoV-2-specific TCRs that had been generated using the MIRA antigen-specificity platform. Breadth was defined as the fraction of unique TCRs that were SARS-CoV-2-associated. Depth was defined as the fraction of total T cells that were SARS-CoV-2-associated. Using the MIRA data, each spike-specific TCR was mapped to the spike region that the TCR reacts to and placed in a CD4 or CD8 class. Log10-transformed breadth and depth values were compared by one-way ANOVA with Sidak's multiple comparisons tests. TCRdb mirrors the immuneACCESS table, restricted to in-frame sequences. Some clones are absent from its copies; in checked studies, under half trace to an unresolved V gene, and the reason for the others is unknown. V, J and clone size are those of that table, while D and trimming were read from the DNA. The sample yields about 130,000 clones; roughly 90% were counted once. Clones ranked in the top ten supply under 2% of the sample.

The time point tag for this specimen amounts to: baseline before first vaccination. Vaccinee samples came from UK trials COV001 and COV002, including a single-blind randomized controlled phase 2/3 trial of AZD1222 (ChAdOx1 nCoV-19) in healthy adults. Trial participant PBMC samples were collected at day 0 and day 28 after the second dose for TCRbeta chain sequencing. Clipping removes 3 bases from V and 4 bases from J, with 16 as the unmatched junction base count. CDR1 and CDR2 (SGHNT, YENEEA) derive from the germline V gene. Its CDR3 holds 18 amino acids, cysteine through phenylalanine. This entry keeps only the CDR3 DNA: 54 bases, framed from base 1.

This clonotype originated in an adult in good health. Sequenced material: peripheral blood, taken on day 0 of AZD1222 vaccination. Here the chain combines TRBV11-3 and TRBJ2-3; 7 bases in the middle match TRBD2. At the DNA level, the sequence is TGTGCCAGCAGCTTGGGTTTTAACGGCGGGAGCGAATCAGATACGCAGTATTTT. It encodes CASSLGFNGGSESDTQYF.